This TCR beta chain was sequenced for a study of post-analysis software for immune sequencing data. Study background: Progressive-relapsing, secondary progressive and relapsing-remitting multiple sclerosis were among the disease courses included.

This clonotype was detected many times. Its antigen is not known. Whole-study results and caveats: Five or six TRBV segments (TRBV5-6, TRBV5-1 and TRBV20-1 among them) occurred more frequently in patients than in controls. The study found significantly lower normalized Chao1 diversity in multiple sclerosis patients than in controls. Strong co-clustering by F measure was evident for samples that had been prepared in the same batch.

The V gene's germline CDR1 is ENHRY and CDR2 SYGVKD. This CDR3 is 16 amino acids long. V lost 4 bases and J 5 bases, leaving 20 bases between the germline ends. The library was made from cDNA and included unique molecular identifiers. Hundreds of thousands of cDNA molecules came from around 1 to 10 million T cells. TCRdb itself ran the PCR reads through MiXCR, one entry per CDR3 protein. Altogether hundreds of thousands of distinct CDR3 sequences are present, less than 40% being singletons, with the ten largest covering 7.6%. J is TRBJ2-5 and V is TRBV10-3, with a possible D match to TRBD2 (6 bases). The sequencing sample was made of blood. The receptor was derived from a girl aged 2 to 10 with multiple sclerosis. This chain's CDR3 is CAISVSGRGHGETQYF. Written as DNA, the CDR3 is TGTGCCATCAGTGTTAGCGGAAGGGGCCATGGGGAGACCCAGTACTTC.